This T cell receptor beta chain originates from a study of CD8 T cells in Susac syndrome. Trimming pared 2 bases from V and 7 bases from J, leaving 14 bases between. CDR1 is PRHDT and CDR2 is FYEKMQ in the germline V gene (reference sequence). This CDR3 is built from 14 residues. TEMRA cells were enriched by FACS, and CD4+ and CD8+ T cells were negatively isolated. In this sample, this clonotype turned up once. It was with random hexamers that about 0.45 to 1 ug RNA was reverse transcribed. The immunoSEQ assay covered 54 Vbeta and 13 Jbeta segments for CDR3. TCRdb independently ran MiXCR on the immunoSEQ multiplex PCR reads; one entry per CDR3 protein. This repertoire shows some 200,000 distinct CDR3 sequences, approximately 90% found once; its top ten account for roughly 0.13%.

V and J are TRBV13 and TRBJ1-1; D is possibly TRBD1 (5 bases). Sequencing used CD8+ T cells from PBMCs. The receptor's source is a human donor with multiple sclerosis. The CDR3 DNA reads TGTGCCAGCAGCTTAATGGATTCGCAGGGTGAAGCTTTCTTT. Translation gives CASSLMDSQGEAFF.